Listed here is a single T cell receptor (beta chain). This sample stems from a study of blood T cell repertoires in COVID-19. The wider study: COVID-19 samples collected from the United States, Italy and Spain covered acute and convalescent phases. Nucleic acid was either cDNA or gDNA, and it came from T cells, B-cell-depleted T cells, or PBMCs.

In the original workflow: Reference gene primer amplification gave nucleated cell count estimates. The method was immunoSEQ multiplex PCR; TCRdb's version includes in-frame clones alone and lacks a portion of them. The V and J calls and clone size come from that table; D and trimming were worked out from the DNA. The sample consists of tens of thousands of clones, around 90% of them appearing once. V lost 0 bases and J 0 bases, leaving 14 bases between the germline ends. The CDR3 has 17 residues. CDR1 MNHEY and CDR2 SVGEGT come from the germline V gene. The gene calls are TRBV6-2 or TRBV6-3 and TRBJ1-1, with a weak D call TRBD1 (5 bases). The sequenced material came from peripheral blood. The origin of this receptor is an elderly man with active or convalescent COVID-19. As DNA, the CDR3 is TGTGCCAGCAGTTACTCACGGGGGACTGGAGTGAACACTGAAGCTTTCTTT. This translates into CASSYSRGTGVNTEAFF.